This T cell receptor beta chain was captured in a study of control samples from healthy donors and cancer patients. Repertoires were generated with immunoSEQ multiplex PCR, while TCRdb's copy carries only in-frame clones and drops some. Of 100,000 or so clones listed, about four fifths are singletons. The CDR3 spans 20 residues. V shed 3 bases and J 0 bases; nucleotides not matched to a gene: 13. Per the germline V gene, CDR1 is MGHRA and CDR2 is YSYEKL. The material sequenced was blood. This chain links TRBV4-1 with TRBJ2-6, with 8 bases aligning to TRBD1. This sequence originates from a woman between 50 and 59 years old in good health. The CDR3 protein is CASSHETYGTGSSGANVLTF. The CDR3 nucleotides are TGCGCCAGCAGCCATGAAACATACGGGACAGGCAGCTCTGGGGCCAACGTCCTGACTTTC.